This TCR beta chain was obtained from a study of beta chain features in type 1 diabetes listed by TCRdb under 2018. In the study overall: Patients and healthy donors did not differ in mean age, gender distribution, total cell number or subset yield. A total of 90 million to 130 million sorted cells were examined across all samples, and a strong correlation was observed between cell number per subset and RNA yield. The study compared the TCRB repertoires of sorted circulating CD4+ T cell subsets in recently diagnosed type 1 diabetes patients with those in matched healthy donors. Regulatory and stem cell-like memory subsets were obtained from only 8 patients and about eight healthy donors, while naive and central memory subsets were obtained from all 30 or so donors.

The junction shows trimming of 2 bases on V and 0 bases on J, plus 8 bases between the germline ends. From the cysteine up to the phenylalanine, the CDR3 has a length of 14 residues. Only CDR3 DNA is held: 42 bases, read in frame from base 1. Looking up the germline V gene yields CDR1 MDHEN and CDR2 SYDVKM. From each donor, a single peripheral blood sample of about 120 mL on average was drawn into heparinised tubes. Naive, central memory, regulatory and stem cell-like memory CD4+ T cells were sorted on a BD FACSAria II using a panel including CD45RO, CCR7, CD25, CD127, CD95 and CD27. Every sorted population had a purity above 95%. PBMCs were isolated immediately by Lymphoprep density gradient centrifugation and stained directly without culture. So that batch effects would be minimized, each experiment stained and sorted samples in pairs, pairing one healthy donor with one patient. The full study reports these points: PCR may preferentially amplify shorter templates, but because patient and control samples were amplified and corrected together, any resulting skew would affect both groups equally. Because the HLA sub-analyses included only small numbers of individuals, any influence of HLA type on TCRB rearrangement was left unresolved. Because cDNA rather than genomic DNA was sequenced, highly expressing activated cells could have been over-represented, although no difference in activation and CD3 levels was found between groups. At VDJ recombination sites, type 1 diabetes patients had fewer insertions and more deleted nucleotides, which implies abnormalities in thymic rearrangement. In all four CD4+ subsets, TCRB CDR3 length was moderately but significantly shorter in type 1 diabetes patients. Naive, central memory and regulatory TCRB repertoires appeared to be more alike among patients than among healthy donors.

All of the isolated RNA was reverse transcribed with the High Capacity cDNA Reverse Transcription Kit, so expressed TCRB transcripts were sequenced. Deep immunoSEQ sequencing was performed on naive, central memory and regulatory T cell samples, with an average of around 3.5 million total reads per sample. Sorted cells were lysed in RLT buffer, and RNA was extracted using DNase-treated RNeasy Micro or Mini kits according to cell number. To prevent cross-contamination, every cell subset was processed on its own, while patient and healthy donor samples were processed together. Using the immunoSEQ multiplex PCR, TCRB sequences were amplified from cDNA into 87-bp fragments spanning the CDR3 region. Amplicons were sequenced on the Illumina HiSeq platform. The authors' pipeline ran thus. Synthetic template baselines were used to correct PCR bias computationally, reads within Hamming distance 2 were collapsed together, and singletons that could not be merged were discarded. Reads were aligned against IMGT to assign V, D and J genes, CDR3 length and insertions or deletions at six rearrangement sites. Clonotype counts were normalized to sorted cell number within each subset before computing true diversity and Gini coefficients with the tcR R package. The overlap coefficient, calculated on TCRB nucleotide sequences, was used to measure repertoire sharing. As a proxy for the pre-selection repertoire, out-of-frame TCRB sequences from naive cells were analyzed. The table was pulled from immuneACCESS by TCRdb, which kept in-frame rearrangements only. Such tables lose some clones; where checked, under half of the loss comes from unresolved V genes, and the rest has no known cause. V and J calls and clone size are those listed in that table; D and trimming were worked out from the DNA. For this sample the table gives a few hundred thousand clones, of which over 14% were detected only once. The top ten clones comprise less than 0.02% of the sample.

This clone showed up just a few times. The antigen this receptor binds is unknown. Per-base quality was not reported, and no clone a single base away is much larger than it. Material: naive CD4+ T cells from blood. Explained via the paper, the cell subset or site label denotes: true naive CD4+ T cells. This sequence originates from a man aged 18 to 30 with type 1 diabetes. Here the chain combines TRBV28 and TRBJ2-7; a tentative D call is TRBD1 (6 bases match). The nucleotides are TGTGCCAGCAGTTTAGACAGGAACTCCTACGAGCAGTACTTC. This sequence encodes CASSLDRNSYEQYF.